The 19 T cell receptor beta chains below all came from one sample that was sequenced in a study of regulatory T cells in long-lasting Graves disease. Researchers made TCR beta libraries by using iRepertoire HTBI primers and running Arm-PCR on CDR3 regions. One entry per CDR3 protein results from TCRdb running MiXCR on the multiplex PCR reads. The table has hundreds of thousands of distinct CDR3 sequences, around 13% seen once. Stated time point: newly diagnosed GD, antithyroid drugs for less than 3 months. After RNA was extracted from PBMCs, the TCR library was made from it. These data are also associated with another study on T cells in Graves' hyperthyroidism and ophthalmopathy.

The sequences come from peripheral blood mononuclear cells (PBMCs), collected at new diagnosis, from a patient treated with antithyroid drugs. These receptors were obtained from a woman aged 25-40 years with Graves disease.

Comments on this clonotype: A read error is possible here, since a much larger clone lies one base away. The CDR3 DNA sequence: TGTGCCAGCAGTTTACAGACTAGCGGCTACGAGCAGTACTTC. It yields the protein CASSLQTSGYEQYF. V is TRBV27 and J is TRBJ2-7, with 9 bases that match TRBD2. Per the germline V gene, CDR1 is MNHEY and CDR2 is SMNVEV (reference sequence). This CDR3 region has 14 residues. Trimming removed 2 bases from V and 3 bases from J; junction bases left unmatched: 2.

This clonotype has at least ten counts. The chain carries TRBV6-1 and TRBJ2-5; maybe TRBD1 (5 bases). The V end lost 5 bases, the J end lost 2 bases, and 12 bases lay between the germline ends. The germline gives CDR1 MNHNS, CDR2 SASEGT. The CDR3 runs to 14 residues. The CDR3 is CASSTQGWQETQYF. CDR3 nucleotides: TGTGCCAGCAGTACCCAGGGTTGGCAAGAGACCCAGTACTTC.

This clonotype was observed a few times. The V gene is TRBV20-1, the J gene TRBJ1-5; TRBD1 agrees at 7 bases. The V gene's germline CDR1 is DFQATT and CDR2 SNEGSKA (reference sequence). Trimming cost V 6 bases and J 0 bases; bases outside gene matches: 8. The CDR3 length is 15 residues. For the CDR3, the DNA is TGCAGTGCCTCATCAGGGGGAATTAGCAATCAGCCCCAGCATTTT. Translation: CSASSGGISNQPQHF.

The CDR3 nucleotides are TGCGCCAGCAGCCAACTGACATCCTACGAGCAGTACTTC. Encoded protein: CASSQLTSYEQYF. The J gene is TRBJ2-7, the V gene TRBV4-1; D remains unclear. Germline values: CDR1 MGHRA, CDR2 YSYEKL. V lost 2 bases and J lost 1, with 6 bases in between. This CDR3 contains 13 residues.

This clonotype has more than one count but fewer than ten. The V gene is TRBV5-1, the J gene TRBJ1-1, with TRBD1 matching over 10 bases. The junction had 0 bases not matched to a gene; V was cut back by 0 bases and J by 4 bases. Germline CDR1 and CDR2: SGHRS and YFSETQ. This CDR3 is built from 14 residues. CDR3 DNA: TGCGCCAGCAGCTTGGGGGACAGGGGCACTGAAGCTTTCTTT. This encodes CASSLGDRGTEAFF.

The sample holds a few counts of this clonotype. Just one base apart from a much larger clone, this may be a read error. The chain uses TRBV7-8 and TRBJ2-5; D may be TRBD2 (6 bases). The germline CDR1 and CDR2 sequences are SGHVS and FQNEAQ. V lost 2 bases, J lost 4 bases, and 14 bases lay in between. The CDR3 has 15 residues. The CDR3 bases are TGTGCCAGCAGCTTATTCGGGACTGGTCGAGAGACCCAGTACTTC. The encoded protein is CASSLFGTGRETQYF. Full variable domain (outside the CDR3, taken from reference TRBV7-8 and TRBJ2-5): GAGVSQSPRYKVAKRGQDVALRCDPISGHVSLFWYQQALGQGPEFLTYFQNEAQLDKSGLPSDRFFAERPEGSVSTLKIQRTQQEDSAVYLCASSLFGTGRETQYFGPGTRLLVL.

This clonotype showed up many times. The chain carries TRBV6-1 and TRBJ2-1; D may be TRBD1 or TRBD2 (6 bases each). V was cut by 6 bases and J by 0 bases, with 18 bases left in between. This CDR3 comprises 17 residues. Germline V gene lookup returns CDR1 MNHNS and CDR2 SASEGT. In nucleotides, the CDR3 is TGTGCCAGCAGCCAGGAAGGGGGACTTGCCTCCTACAATGAGCAGTTCTTC. Its translation: CASSQEGGLASYNEQFF.

V usage is TRBV20-1 and J usage is TRBJ2-5; D is undetermined. V lost 2 bases to trimming and J lost 5 bases, with 9 bases between them. The CDR3 has 12 residues. Germline loops: CDR1 DFQATT, CDR2 SNEGSKA (reference sequence). The CDR3 is CSARKVRETQYF. The CDR3 DNA reads TGCAGTGCTAGAAAGGTCCGCGAGACCCAGTACTTC.

The CDR3 bases are TGTGCCAGCAGTTTACGGCGGCTGCCCCTCGCGGAGCAGTACTTC. Its protein is CASSLRRLPLAEQYF. This chain links TRBV28 with TRBJ2-7; D is uncertain. V lost 2 bases to trimming and J lost 7 bases, with 18 bases between them. Germline CDR1 is MDHEN and CDR2 is SYDVKM. The CDR3 extends over 15 amino acids.

This clonotype was counted many times. The chain is built from TRBV15 and TRBJ2-5; D gene ambiguous. This CDR3 is 13 amino acids long. The V end was cut by 1 base, the J end by 5 bases, with 8 bases between. Germline loops: CDR1 LNHNV, CDR2 YYDKDF (reference sequence). The CDR3 DNA reads as TGTGCCACCAGCAGAGGTGTTTCGGAGACCCAGTACTTC. As protein: CATSRGVSETQYF.

Ten or more counts support this clonotype. The gene calls are TRBV5-6 and TRBJ2-1; perhaps D is TRBD1 or TRBD2 (5 bases each). V was cut by 0 bases and J by 0 bases, with 10 bases left in between. Germline V lookup: CDR1 SGHDT, CDR2 YYEEEE. The CDR3 covers 16 residues. In nucleotides, the CDR3 is TGTGCCAGCAGCTTGGCTCCGGGACGCTCCTACAATGAGCAGTTCTTC. Translating it yields CASSLAPGRSYNEQFF.

In its sample, this clonotype was seen many times. The rearrangement uses TRBV18 and TRBJ2-5; no clear D. CDR1 is KGHSH, CDR2 LQKENI, per germline. The ends were cut back, 2 bases at V and 5 bases at J, with 6 bases in the middle. This CDR3 region has 12 residues. The CDR3: CASSPGSETQYF. CDR3 nucleotide sequence: TGTGCCAGCTCACCAGGGTCCGAGACCCAGTACTTC.

This clonotype was detected ten times or more. This rearrangement joins TRBV10-3 to TRBJ2-1; 8 bases are shared with TRBD2. The junction had 6 bases not matched to a gene; V was cut back by 1 base and J by 4 bases. This CDR3 is 16 amino acids long. CDR1 is ENHRY, CDR2 SYGVKD, per germline. This CDR3 reads CAISEWSGSKYNEQFF. The CDR3 DNA is TGTGCCATCAGTGAGTGGAGCGGGAGTAAGTACAATGAGCAGTTCTTC.

This clonotype appeared many times. The chain employs TRBV28 and TRBJ2-5; tentative D call: TRBD2 (6 bases). The germline CDR1 and CDR2 sequences are MDHEN and SYDVKM. V lost 4 bases, J lost 1 base, and 16 bases lay in between. CDR3 length: 16 residues. The CDR3 nucleotides are TGTGCCAGCAGTTCCCCTCGGGGGTCGACCCAAGAGACCCAGTACTTC. It is translated as CASSSPRGSTQETQYF.

This sequence joins TRBV20-1 and TRBJ2-1, with 9 bases identical to TRBD2. Germline lookup yields CDR1 DFQATT and CDR2 SNEGSKA (reference sequence). With V trimmed by 0 bases and J by 9 bases, 12 bases remained unmatched. The CDR3 totals 16 residues. The CDR3 loop reads CSARDGRAGGLSEQFF. In nucleotides, the CDR3 is TGCAGTGCTAGAGATGGGCGTGCGGGAGGGCTAAGTGAGCAGTTCTTC.

This clonotype was found a few times. Since a much larger clone is just one base distant, this may be a read error. The chain carries TRBV27 and TRBJ1-4; D ambiguous. Germline V lookup: CDR1 MNHEY, CDR2 SMNVEV (reference sequence). The CDR3 spans 16 residues. CDR3 sequence: CASSLFRDATNEKLSF. The CDR3 nucleotides are TGTGCCAGCAGTTTATTCCGAGATGCAACTAATGAAAAACTGTCTTTT.

This clonotype was observed a handful of times. This chain links TRBV20-1 with TRBJ2-1, with 9 bases fitting TRBD1. CDR3 length equals 15 residues. Losses at the gene ends were 4 bases for V and 7 bases for J; bases not matched to a gene: 11. Germline V lookup: CDR1 DFQATT, CDR2 SNEGSKA (reference sequence). The CDR3 DNA sequence: TGCAGTGCTACCTTGGACAGGGGACTGAGGAATGAGCAGTTCTTC. This sequence encodes CSATLDRGLRNEQFF.

This clonotype turned up a few times. The V call is TRBV12-3 or TRBV12-4, the J call TRBJ2-1; 9 bases match TRBD1. J gave up 2 bases and V 7 bases, and 6 bases lay outside the gene matches. CDR3 size: 15 residues. The CDR3 sequence is CASTRDRATYNEQFF. In DNA form, the CDR3 reads TGTGCCAGCACTCGGGACAGGGCGACCTACAATGAGCAGTTCTTC.

Worth noting for this clonotype: As the CDR3 is not closed by the conserved phenylalanine or tryptophan, this likely results from a read error. In nucleotides, the CDR3 is TGTGCCAGCAGTGGAAGAGCGGGATACGATACGCAGTATTCT. It specifies CASSGRAGYDTQYS. The J gene is TRBJ2-3, the V gene TRBV6-2 or TRBV6-3; 7 nucleotides align to TRBD2. The V gene end was trimmed by 5 bases and the J gene end by 6 bases; junction bases not matched to a gene: 8. The CDR3 loop spans 14 amino acids. CDR1 is MNHEY and CDR2 is SVGEGT in the germline V gene.